Below are 30 T cell receptor beta chains sequenced from a single sample in a study of T cell responses to AZD1222 COVID-19 vaccine. Sequencing used immunoSEQ multiplex PCR; TCRdb keeps in-frame clones, though not all of them. The sample shows about 98,000 clones, around 86% of them seen only once. The source material was peripheral blood, sampled on day 0 of AZD1222 vaccination. These receptors all stem from an adult in good health.

The J gene is TRBJ1-5, the V gene TRBV6-5; D not certain. CDR1 is MNHEY and CDR2 is SVGAGI in the germline V gene. V dropped 7 bases and J dropped 5 bases, with 9 bases sitting between them. This CDR3 region has 12 residues. CDR3 nucleotide sequence: TGTGCCAGCACGGAGGCCTATCAGCCCCAGCATTTT. Translating gives CASTEAYQPQHF.

The CDR3 region has the DNA TGTGCCAGCAGATACAACAGCATGAACACTGAAGCTTTCTTT. This encodes CASRYNSMNTEAFF. V is TRBV11-1 and J is TRBJ1-1; D is unclear. Germline assignment: CDR1 SGHAT and CDR2 FQDESV (reference sequence). The CDR3 spans 14 residues. V lost 6 bases, J lost 0 bases, and 11 bases lay in between. The full variable domain, with the rest looked up from reference TRBV11-1 and TRBJ1-1, is EAEVAQSPRYKITEKSQAVAFWCDPISGHATLYWYRQILGQGPELLVQFQDESVVDDSQLPKDRFSAERLKGVDSTLKIQPAELGDSAMYLCASRYNSMNTEAFFGQGTRLTVV.

V is TRBV2 and J is TRBJ1-6; 8 bases line up with TRBD1. Germline V gene lookup returns CDR1 SNHLY and CDR2 FYNNEI. V lost 5 bases to trimming and J lost 5 bases; unmatched junction nucleotides: 5. CDR3 length: 15 amino acids. The CDR3 nucleotides are TGTGCCAGCAGTAGGACAGGGAAGAATAATTCACCCCTCCACTTT. Its protein is CASSRTGKNNSPLHF.

This clone has a single count. The chain employs TRBV4-1 and TRBJ2-7, with D hard to call. The V end was cut by 0 bases, the J end by 5 bases, with 2 bases between. CDR3 length: 11 residues. The germline gives CDR1 MGHRA, CDR2 YSYEKL. CDR3 sequence: CASSQDNEQYF. The CDR3 bases are TGCGCCAGCAGCCAAGATAACGAGCAGTACTTC.

This rearrangement joins TRBV6-5 to TRBJ2-2, with 9 bases fitting TRBD2. The V segment lost 5 bases and the J segment 3 bases; nucleotides outside the gene matches: 4. The CDR3 consists of 15 residues. Germline values: CDR1 MNHEY, CDR2 SVGAGI. CDR3: CASSSGGRDTGELFF. The CDR3 bases are TGTGCCAGCAGTAGCGGGGGGAGGGACACCGGGGAGCTGTTTTTT.

V and J are TRBV5-4 and TRBJ1-6; TRBD1 agrees at 8 bases. Germline V gives CDR1 SGHNT, CDR2 YYREEE (reference sequence). Unmatched junction bases numbered 6, after V lost 0 bases and J lost 7 bases. This CDR3 is built from 16 residues. CDR3 protein: CASSLGWQGANSPLHF. The CDR3 DNA sequence: TGTGCCAGCAGCTTGGGGTGGCAGGGGGCGAATTCACCCCTCCACTTT.

The chain employs TRBV7-2 and TRBJ2-1; 11 nucleotides agree with TRBD2. CDR3 length: 16 amino acids. Germline values: CDR1 SGHTA, CDR2 FQGNSA. Losses at the gene ends were 1 base for V and 7 bases for J; bases not matched to a gene: 6. The CDR3 nucleotides read TGTGCCAGCAGCTTAGTTTCTAGCGGGAGGTTTAATGAGCAGTTCTTC. Encoded protein: CASSLVSSGRFNEQFF.

The rearrangement uses TRBV28 and TRBJ1-6; D gene unclear. The CDR3 is 14 amino acids. Trimming shortened V by 8 bases and J by 0 bases, and 8 bases separated the two germline ends. Germline lookup yields CDR1 MDHEN and CDR2 SYDVKM. The CDR3 DNA follows: TGTGCCAGCGAGCAGAGCTCCTATAATTCACCCCTCCACTTT. Translated: CASEQSSYNSPLHF.

There are a few counts of this clone. The chain recombines TRBV4-2 with TRBJ2-5; 11 bases map to TRBD1. V gave up 3 bases and J gave up 5 bases; unmatched junction bases: 8. This CDR3 region has 16 residues. Per germline, CDR1 LGHNA and CDR2 YNFKEQ. CDR3 loop: CASSHEPGQGGETQYF. The CDR3 DNA is TGTGCCAGCAGCCATGAACCGGGACAGGGGGGGGAGACCCAGTACTTC.

This clone has just one count. The chain is built from TRBV4-3 and TRBJ1-4; tentative D call: TRBD1 (6 bases). The CDR3 spans 15 residues. Trimming cost V 0 bases and J 8 bases, with 13 bases left between them. Germline V gene data show CDR1 as LGHNA and CDR2 as YSLEER. The CDR3 DNA follows: TGCGCCAGCAGCCAAGATCGTCAGGGGTTAGAAAAACTGTTTTTT. Its protein is CASSQDRQGLEKLFF.

The chain links TRBV27 to TRBJ1-5; D gene uncertain. Trimming stripped 3 bases from V and 2 bases from J, with 5 bases between. Germline CDR1 is MNHEY and CDR2 is SMNVEV (reference sequence). The CDR3 contains 13 residues. CDR3 loop: CASSFRRNQPQHF. In nucleotides, the CDR3 is TGTGCCAGCAGTTTCAGACGCAATCAGCCCCAGCATTTT.

V usage is TRBV6-2 or TRBV6-3 and J usage is TRBJ1-5; TRBD1 aligns across 8 bases. Losses at the gene ends were 6 bases for V and 10 bases for J; bases not matched to a gene: 14. The CDR3 is 15 amino acids. From germline, CDR1 is MNHEY and CDR2 SVGEGT. DNA of the CDR3: TGTGCCAGCAGCCCTTCAAAGGGACAGGTTATCCCCCAGCATTTT. This codes for CASSPSKGQVIPQHF.

The V and J genes are TRBV6-5 and TRBJ1-6, with 7 bases identical to TRBD1. CDR1 and CDR2 from the germline V gene are MNHEY and SVGAGI. The V segment lost 6 bases and the J segment 5 bases; nucleotides outside the gene matches: 7. This CDR3 contains 15 residues. In nucleotides, the CDR3 is TGTGCCAGCAGACCCCCTACAGGGGATAATTCACCCCTCCACTTT. Its translation is CASRPPTGDNSPLHF.

This sequence joins TRBV28 and TRBJ2-3; D perhaps matches TRBD2 (6 bases). Germline lookup yields CDR1 MDHEN and CDR2 SYDVKM. The CDR3 has 15 residues. Trimming left V 6 bases short and J 3 bases short, with 16 bases between. This chain's CDR3 is CASRRLVLGTDTQYF. The DNA of the CDR3 is TGTGCCAGCAGGAGACTAGTTCTTGGTACAGATACGCAGTATTTT.

This chain joins TRBV6-5 and TRBJ2-1; D unresolved. The germline V gene encodes CDR1 MNHEY and CDR2 SVGAGI. CDR3 length: 15 amino acids. V was clipped by 5 bases and J by 0 bases, with 11 bases between them. The CDR3 loop is CASSLESSSYNEQFF. The CDR3 nucleotides read TGTGCCAGCAGTCTAGAGTCGAGCTCCTACAATGAGCAGTTCTTC.

This clone was counted many times. The rearrangement links TRBV28 to TRBJ2-7; 12 nucleotides line up with TRBD1. J lost 4 bases, V lost 4 bases, and 14 bases had no gene match. From germline, CDR1 is MDHEN and CDR2 SYDVKM. CDR3 length equals 18 residues. The DNA of the CDR3 is TGTGCCAGCAGTTCCCAAACCTCCGGGACAGGGGGCTCATACGAGCAGTACTTC. Encoded protein: CASSSQTSGTGGSYEQYF. The variable domain in full, completed from reference TRBV28 and TRBJ2-7, reads DVKVTQSSRYLVKRTGEKVFLECVQDMDHENMFWYRQDPGLGLRLIYFSYDVKMKEKGDIPEGYSVSREKKERFSLILESASTNQTSMYLCASSSQTSGTGGSYEQYFGPGTRLTVT.

This sequence joins TRBV18 and TRBJ1-2; no reliable D call. Germline CDR1 KGHSH, CDR2 LQKENI. CDR3 size: 13 residues. Trimming cost V 5 bases and J 3 bases, with 10 bases left between them. The CDR3 reads CASSADGDYGYTF. CDR3 nucleotide sequence: TGTGCCAGCTCAGCCGACGGGGACTATGGCTACACCTTC.

V and J are TRBV11-2 and TRBJ1-2; D perhaps matches TRBD1 (5 bases). This CDR3 is 13 amino acids long. Germline V gene data show CDR1 as SGHAT and CDR2 as FQNNGV. V dropped 5 bases and J dropped 4 bases, with 11 bases sitting between them. The CDR3 spells CASSLTGTYGYTF. In nucleotides, the CDR3 is TGTGCCAGCAGCCTGACTGGGACCTATGGCTACACCTTC.

This clone has just one count. The rearrangement links TRBV5-1 to TRBJ2-1; D tentatively reads TRBD1 or TRBD2 (5 bases each). There are 12 residues in the CDR3. Trimming took off 7 bases at V and 9 bases at J, with 14 bases between the two ends. Germline V CDR1 and CDR2: SGHRS, YFSETQ. Written as DNA, the CDR3 is TGCGCCAGCTCTCTGGGACCGACTGAGCAGTTCTTC. This translates into CASSLGPTEQFF.

Here the CDR3 DNA reads TGTGCCAGCAGTGAACTAAGACAGGGGGAGGGCTACACCTTC. Amino acid sequence: CASSELRQGEGYTF. V and J are TRBV2 and TRBJ1-2; 9 bases are shared with TRBD1. Trimming at V came to 2 bases and at J to 8 bases, leaving 6 bases not matched to a gene. The CDR3 totals 14 residues. Per germline, CDR1 SNHLY and CDR2 FYNNEI. Full variable domain (outside the CDR3, taken from reference TRBV2 and TRBJ1-2): EPEVTQTPSHQVTQMGQEVILRCVPISNHLYFYWYRQILGQKVEFLVSFYNNEISEKSEIFDDQFSVERPDGSNFTLKIRSTKLEDSAMYFCASSELRQGEGYTFGSGTRLTVV.

This clone was observed a handful of times. The chain combines TRBV9 with TRBJ1-2, with 8 bases aligning to TRBD1. The CDR3 has 15 residues. V dropped 0 bases and J dropped 5; count of bases not matched to a gene: 6. CDR1 SGDLS and CDR2 YYNGEE come from the germline V gene. The CDR3 spells CASSVGQGALYGYTF. CDR3 bases: TGTGCCAGCAGCGTAGGGCAGGGGGCGCTGTATGGCTACACCTTC. The full variable domain, with the rest looked up from reference TRBV9 and TRBJ1-2, is DSGVTQTPKHLITATGQRVTLRCSPRSGDLSVYWYQQSLDQGLQFLIQYYNGEERAKGNILERFSAQQFPDLHSELNLSSLELGDSALYFCASSVGQGALYGYTFGSGTRLTVV.

This clone was seen more than once but under ten times. The V call is TRBV28, the J call TRBJ1-2, with D perhaps TRBD1 (5 bases). The germline V gene encodes CDR1 MDHEN and CDR2 SYDVKM. The CDR3 has 15 residues. V dropped 3 bases and J dropped 11 bases, with 22 bases sitting between them. CDR3 coding DNA: TGTGCCAGCAGTTTGGGATTCCCGACAGTTGTCATGTACACCTTC. It specifies CASSLGFPTVVMYTF.

The rearrangement uses TRBV10-3 and TRBJ2-3; tentatively, D is TRBD2 (6 bases). From germline, CDR1 is ENHRY and CDR2 SYGVKD. CDR3 length equals 15 residues. V shed 4 bases and J shed 3 bases, with 14 bases lying between them. The CDR3 sequence: CAISGTGAVTDTQYF. The CDR3 bases are TGTGCCATCAGTGGGACGGGAGCGGTAACAGATACGCAGTATTTT.

The chain carries TRBV10-1 and TRBJ1-2, with D perhaps TRBD1 (5 bases). Trimming removed 5 bases at V and 2 bases at J, with 9 bases between. The germline gives CDR1 WNHNN, CDR2 SYGVQD (reference sequence). The CDR3 extends over 13 amino acids. CDR3 amino acids: CASSRQRNYGYTF. In DNA form, the CDR3 reads TGCGCCAGCAGTAGACAGAGAAACTATGGCTACACCTTC.

Only a few counts were recorded for this clone. The CDR3 nucleotides are TGTGCCTGGGAGACTATGCAGGGGATTAACACCATATATTTT. Amino acids: CAWETMQGINTIYF. The chain links TRBV30 to TRBJ1-3; a weak D match, TRBD1 (6 bases). The V end was cut by 5 bases, the J end by 7 bases, with 18 bases between. CDR3 length: 14 residues. CDR1 is GTSNPN, CDR2 SVGIG, per germline (reference sequence).

The V call is TRBV2, the J call TRBJ2-7, with 7 bases lining up with TRBD1. Germline CDR1 reads SNHLY; CDR2 reads FYNNEI. Unmatched junction bases numbered 6, after V lost 6 bases and J lost 1 base. This CDR3 contains 14 residues. CDR3 nucleotide sequence: TGTGCCAGCAGGATCGACAGGGCTTCCTACGAGCAGTACTTC. Translating it yields CASRIDRASYEQYF.

V gene TRBV2 combines with J gene TRBJ1-2; D unclear. The CDR3 covers 12 residues. CDR1 and CDR2 (germline): SNHLY, FYNNEI. Trimming removed 5 bases from V and 4 bases from J, with 8 bases in between. CDR3 region: CASSQSLYGYTF. CDR3 nucleotide sequence: TGTGCCAGCAGTCAATCTCTCTATGGCTACACCTTC.

This clone appeared once. V is TRBV29-1 and J is TRBJ2-6, with D unclear. This CDR3 has 13 amino acids. Germline values: CDR1 SQVTM, CDR2 ANQGSEA. V was shortened by 4 bases and J by 2 bases, with 6 bases between the two germline ends. CDR3 sequence reads: CSVGEAGANVLTF. CDR3 DNA: TGCAGCGTTGGTGAGGCTGGGGCCAACGTCCTGACTTTC.

V usage is TRBV30 and J usage is TRBJ2-2; a weak D match, TRBD1 (5 bases). The germline V gene has CDR1 GTSNPN and CDR2 SVGIG (reference sequence). The germline V and J ends were trimmed by 0 bases and 2 bases, with 10 bases remaining between them. This CDR3 has 15 amino acids. The CDR3 here is CAWSVPGINTGELFF. CDR3 in DNA: TGTGCCTGGAGTGTACCAGGGATTAACACCGGGGAGCTGTTTTTT.

The gene calls are TRBV7-9 and TRBJ1-1, with 7 nucleotides matching TRBD1. V was pared by 5 bases and J by 1 base, with 7 bases of the junction left unmatched. This CDR3 region has 15 residues. The germline V gene has CDR1 SEHNR and CDR2 FQNEAQ (reference sequence). The CDR3 coding sequence is TGTGCCAGCAGCCCCCCCGGGACAGCGAACACTGAAGCTTTCTTT. This gives the protein CASSPPGTANTEAFF.